This T cell receptor (beta chain) was sequenced during a study of early stage breast cancer tumors. In the study overall: About 80% of the 16 invasive tumors were ER+, PR+ and HER2-. Findings and limits, study-wide: Compared with adjacent normal breast tissue, tumors showed around 2.7-fold greater T cell density and higher clonality.

This clone was picked up a small number of times. Its antigen remains unidentified. The V and J ends lost 4 bases and 5 bases, in that order; junction bases with no gene match: 5. The CDR3 runs 14 residues. From germline, CDR1 is SGHAT and CDR2 FQNNGV. The assay was immunoSEQ multiplex PCR, and TCRdb's table has in-frame clones only and misses some. The sample holds 65,000 to 75,000 clones, 80% seen once. Sequenced: blood. The receptor was isolated from a person in their 40s with breast cancer. The rearrangement links TRBV11-2 to TRBJ1-1, with 9 bases matching TRBD1. The CDR3 DNA is TGTGCCAGCAGCTACCGGACAGGGGTGACTGAAGCTTTCTTT. Translation: CASSYRTGVTEAFF.